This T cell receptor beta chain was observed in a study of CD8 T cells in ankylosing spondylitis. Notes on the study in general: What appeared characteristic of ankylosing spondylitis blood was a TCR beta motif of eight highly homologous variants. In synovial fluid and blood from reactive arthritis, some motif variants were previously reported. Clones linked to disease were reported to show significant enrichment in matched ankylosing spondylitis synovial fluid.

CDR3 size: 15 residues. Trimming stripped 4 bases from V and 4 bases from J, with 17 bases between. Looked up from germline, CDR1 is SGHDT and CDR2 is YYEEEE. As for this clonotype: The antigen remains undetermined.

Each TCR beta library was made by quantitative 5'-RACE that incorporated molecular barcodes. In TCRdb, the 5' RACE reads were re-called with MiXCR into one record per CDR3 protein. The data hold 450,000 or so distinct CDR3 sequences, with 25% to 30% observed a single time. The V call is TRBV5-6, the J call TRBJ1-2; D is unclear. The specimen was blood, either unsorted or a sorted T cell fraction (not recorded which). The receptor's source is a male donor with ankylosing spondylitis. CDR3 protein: CASSRGPPVFYGYTF. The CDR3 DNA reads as TGTGCCAGCAGCCGAGGACCGCCGGTTTTCTATGGCTACACCTTC.